This T cell receptor (beta chain) stems from a study of cytomegalovirus exposure and HLA in healthy donors. Study outcomes and limitations: Using the classifier, cytomegalovirus status was reportedly diagnosed with high specificity and sensitivity.

V shed 6 bases, J shed 2 bases, and the junction held 7 bases outside the gene matches. Germline V gene data show CDR1 as WSHSY and CDR2 as SAAADI. The CDR3 length is 15 residues. PCR amplification relied on 60 Vbeta primers (plus 13 Jbeta primers). Libraries were prepared by immunoSEQ multiplex PCR; TCRdb keeps only in-frame clonotypes and omits some of them. The table shows about 150,000 clones, with 82% occurring only once. As for this clone: Its antigen is still unknown.

Sample: PBMCs. This clonotype was sampled from a woman between 45 and 60 years old in good health and CMV-seropositive. The chain recombines TRBV10-2 with TRBJ2-1; 7 bases fit TRBD2. As DNA, the CDR3 is TGCGCCAGCAGGGGGGGGACGGACACCTACAATGAGCAGTTCTTC. This sequence encodes CASRGGTDTYNEQFF.